The 6 T cell receptor beta chains given below trace back to one sample, sequenced in a study of T cell clonotyping in hematopoietic cell transplantation. The repertoire was sequenced with immunoSEQ multiplex PCR; TCRdb's copy has only in-frame clones and lacks some. Here the sample spans approximately 7,000 clones, over 75% being singletons. The material was PBMCs, obtained 30 days after allogeneic stem cell transplant. The origin of the receptors is a female patient in her forties or fifties who had an allogeneic stem cell transplant from an unrelated donor, so the T cells may come from the graft donor. Some clones in this sample may be carry-over from other donors' samples.

J is TRBJ2-6 and V is TRBV7-3; perhaps TRBD2 as D (5 bases). CDR3 size: 15 residues. V was shortened by 0 bases and J by 4 bases, with 7 bases between the two germline ends. Germline CDR1 SGHTA, CDR2 FQGTGA. CDR3 DNA sequence: TGTGCCAGCAGCTTAACGGGAGCCGGGGCCAACGTCCTGACTTTC. Amino acids: CASSLTGAGANVLTF.

This clone appeared a single time. The chain recombines TRBV2 with TRBJ1-5, with 9 nucleotides matching TRBD1. The CDR3 is made up of 16 amino acids. J gave up 1 base and V 5 bases, and 6 bases lay outside the gene matches. Germline CDR1 SNHLY, CDR2 FYNNEI. CDR3 protein: CASSRTGDESNQPQHF. The DNA of the CDR3 is TGTGCCAGCAGTAGGACAGGGGACGAGAGCAATCAGCCCCAGCATTTT. Looking up the rest from reference TRBV2 and TRBJ1-5 gives the full variable domain: EPEVTQTPSHQVTQMGQEVILRCVPISNHLYFYWYRQILGQKVEFLVSFYNNEISEKSEIFDDQFSVERPDGSNFTLKIRSTKLEDSAMYFCASSRTGDESNQPQHFGDGTRLSIL.

J is TRBJ2-3 and V is TRBV2; D may be TRBD1 or TRBD2 (6 bases each). Trimming cost V 6 bases and J 2 bases, with 12 bases left between them. The CDR3 length is 14 residues. Per germline, CDR1 SNHLY and CDR2 FYNNEI. The CDR3 sequence is CASRRDILTDTQYF. CDR3 coding DNA: TGTGCCAGCAGGCGGGACATACTCACAGATACGCAGTATTTT. The variable domain in full, with the rest retrieved from reference TRBV2 and TRBJ2-3, is EPEVTQTPSHQVTQMGQEVILRCVPISNHLYFYWYRQILGQKVEFLVSFYNNEISEKSEIFDDQFSVERPDGSNFTLKIRSTKLEDSAMYFCASRRDILTDTQYFGPGTRLTVL.

V and J are TRBV5-1 and TRBJ1-4, with 7 bases identical to TRBD1. The CDR3 sequence is 13 residues long. Looked up from germline, CDR1 is SGHRS and CDR2 is YFSETQ. Unmatched junction bases numbered 3, after V lost 4 bases and J lost 6 bases. The DNA for the CDR3 is TGCGCCAGCAGCGTTCAGGGGGATGAAAAACTGTTTTTT. This translates into CASSVQGDEKLFF.

The V call is TRBV4-1, the J call TRBJ2-1; D might be TRBD2 (6 bases). V lost 0 bases to trimming and J lost 0 bases, with 9 bases between them. Per the germline V gene, CDR1 is MGHRA and CDR2 is YSYEKL. The CDR3 totals 16 residues. This CDR3 reads CASSQEVGSSYNEQFF. In DNA form, the CDR3 reads TGCGCCAGCAGCCAAGAGGTCGGGAGCTCCTACAATGAGCAGTTCTTC.

The CDR3 sequence is CSGGVDNEQFF. CDR3 sequence (DNA): TGCAGCGGGGGGGTCGACAATGAGCAGTTCTTC. The chain uses TRBV29-1 and TRBJ2-1; TRBD2 is a possible D gene (6 bases). Trimming took off 7 bases at V and 5 bases at J, with 9 bases between the two ends. CDR1 and CDR2 from the germline V gene are SQVTM and ANQGSEA. This CDR3 is built from 11 residues.